This T cell receptor beta chain was recorded in a study of blood T cell repertoires in COVID-19. Background on the study: The United States, Italy and Spain were the sources of the acute and convalescent COVID-19 samples. Sample material is recorded as cDNA or gDNA derived from T cells, B-cell-depleted T cells, or PBMCs.

Under the authors' procedure: How many nucleated cells were present was estimated from reference gene primer amplification. Generated by immunoSEQ multiplex PCR, the TCRdb table keeps only in-frame clones and is missing some. V and J calls and clone size follow that table, whereas D and trimming were derived from the DNA. In the table there are 15,000 to 20,000 clones, about 81% of which are singletons. CDR1 is MDHEN and CDR2 is SYDVKM in the germline V gene. The CDR3 is 13 residues long. V dropped 8 bases and J dropped 5; count of bases not matched to a gene: 7. The chain links TRBV28 to TRBJ2-7; 9 positions agree with TRBD1. This clonotype was sampled from a man aged 55 to 70 with acute or convalescent COVID-19. What was sequenced was peripheral blood. The CDR3 DNA reads as TGTGCCAGCTTTGGGACAGGGCGGGACGAGCAGTACTTC. This sequence encodes CASFGTGRDEQYF. Full variable domain (remainder filled in from reference TRBV28 and TRBJ2-7): DVKVTQSSRYLVKRTGEKVFLECVQDMDHENMFWYRQDPGLGLRLIYFSYDVKMKEKGDIPEGYSVSREKKERFSLILESASTNQTSMYLCASFGTGRDEQYFGPGTRLTVT.